This TCR beta chain is drawn from a study of Graves' ophthalmopathy and Graves' hyperthyroidism. This clonotype came up many times. The PBMCs had their origin in roughly 10 ml of fresh peripheral blood. The CDR3 loop spans 15 amino acids. Per the germline V gene, CDR1 is LNHDA and CDR2 is SQIVND (reference sequence). Trimming pared 3 bases from V and 7 bases from J, leaving 18 bases between. The TCR beta CDR3 regions underwent amplification from RNA transcripts. In the first round, RT-PCR was carried out with HTBI primers, and a multiplex PCR formed the second round. TCRdb re-called the multiplex PCR reads with MiXCR, one entry per CDR3 protein. Among 300,000 to 350,000 distinct CDR3 sequences listed, under 20% were seen once.

The chain is built from TRBV19 and TRBJ2-5; D possibly corresponds to TRBD1 (6 bases). The sequenced material came from peripheral blood. The TCR sequence derives from an adult man with Graves' ophthalmopathy. The CDR3 DNA sequence: TGTGCCAGTAGTATGGCTGGGACAAACCGGGGGACCCAGTACTTC. It specifies CASSMAGTNRGTQYF.